The source of this T cell receptor (beta chain) is a study of STAT5B mutations in CD4+ large granular lymphocyte leukemia. The CDR3 has 13 residues. Germline CDR1 SGDLS, CDR2 YYNGEE. Losses at the gene ends were 3 bases for V and 7 bases for J; bases not matched to a gene: 6. The sample holds a few counts of this clone. The data were produced by immunoSEQ multiplex PCR, yet TCRdb's version contains in-frame clones alone and is incomplete. The sample lists approximately 24,000 clones; about two thirds were seen once. The genes are TRBV9 and TRBJ2-7; 8 bases agree with TRBD2. The sample comprised CD4+ T cells from blood buffy coats. The sequence was obtained from a human donor in good health. The CDR3 DNA reads TGTGCCAGCAGCGCTGGACTAGCAAGGGAGCAGTACTTC. Its translation: CASSAGLAREQYF.